The 8 T cell receptor beta chains below come from one sample, sequenced in a study of human T cells and chemical hapten exposure. Regarding time point: patch test 2, 6 weeks after DPC sensitization. Noted treatment: therapeutic diphenylcyclopropenone sensitization with weekly scalp DPC. TCRdb processed the RACE reads anew with MiXCR; each CDR3 protein has one entry. The sample lists hundreds of thousands of distinct CDR3 sequences; nearly 6.5% were seen once. The sample here was whole blood, taken in connection with sensitization to the hapten diphenylcyclopropenone (DPC). The origin of the receptors is a woman between 18 and 29 years old with alopecia areata. Some clones in this sample may be carry-over from other donors' samples.

This clonotype was seen more than once but under ten times. The chain joins TRBV12-3 or TRBV12-4 to TRBJ1-2, with 7 positions matching TRBD1. CDR3 length: 12 residues. After removal of 4 bases from V and 8 bases from J, the junction contained 4 bases not matched to a gene. DNA of the CDR3: TGTGCCAGCAGTTCGACAGGGCAAGGCTACACCTTC. Translating gives CASSSTGQGYTF.

The chain combines TRBV12-5 with TRBJ1-5; tentative D call: TRBD1 (5 bases). The CDR3 has 18 residues. V lost 0 bases and J 4 bases, leaving 19 bases between the germline ends. CDR1 LGHNT and CDR2 FRNRAP come from the germline V gene. The CDR3 sequence is CASGLVWSVGGGNQPQHF. For the CDR3, the DNA is TGTGCTAGTGGTTTGGTATGGTCAGTTGGGGGTGGAAATCAGCCCCAGCATTTT.

This clonotype was counted only a few times. V gene TRBV7-3 combines with J gene TRBJ1-6; D might be TRBD1 (5 bases). The length of the CDR3 is 15 residues. With 2 bases removed from V and 8 bases from J, the gap between germline ends came to 13 bases. Germline assignment: CDR1 SGHTA and CDR2 FQGTGA. CDR3 bases: TGTGCCAGCAGCTTACGGCAGGGAGGGGATTCACCCCTCCACTTT. Protein product: CASSLRQGGDSPLHF. Full variable domain (missing parts from reference TRBV7-3 and TRBJ1-6): GAGVSQTPSNKVTEKGKYVELRCDPISGHTALYWYRQSLGQGPEFLIYFQGTGAADDSGLPNDRFFAVRPEGSVSTLKIQRTERGDSAVYLCASSLRQGGDSPLHFGNGTRLTVT.

This rearrangement joins TRBV3-1 to TRBJ1-4; D unresolved. V was shortened by 1 base and J by 3 bases, with 6 bases between the two germline ends. CDR1 is LGHDT, CDR2 YNNKEL, per germline (reference sequence). The CDR3 consists of 14 residues. The CDR3 sequence is CASSQGRSNEKLFF. The CDR3 DNA reads as TGTGCCAGCAGCCAAGGGCGATCTAATGAAAAACTGTTTTTT.

This clonotype was seen only a few times. This chain links TRBV5-1 with TRBJ1-1; D not resolved. Germline CDR1 is SGHRS and CDR2 is YFSETQ. CDR3 length: 15 amino acids. V was pared by 0 bases and J by 0 bases, with 9 bases between. The CDR3 here is CASSLGAVMNTEAFF. CDR3 nucleotides: TGCGCCAGCAGCTTGGGGGCAGTTATGAACACTGAAGCTTTCTTT. The full variable domain, rest sourced from reference TRBV5-1 and TRBJ1-1, is KAGVTQTPRYLIKTRGQQVTLSCSPISGHRSVSWYQQTPGQGLQFLFEYFSETQRNKGNFPGRFSGRQFSNSRSEMNVSTLELGDSALYLCASSLGAVMNTEAFFGQGTRLTVV.

This clonotype was observed a handful of times. This chain links TRBV20-1 with TRBJ1-1, with a possible D match to TRBD1 (6 bases). CDR1 is DFQATT and CDR2 is SNEGSKA in the germline V gene (reference sequence). The CDR3 has 16 residues. V was cut by 3 bases and J by 2 bases, with 19 bases left in between. CDR3 region: CSARGHGGGGNTEAFF. The CDR3 region has the DNA TGCAGTGCTAGGGGTCACGGGGGCGGGGGCAACACTGAAGCTTTCTTT.

This clonotype has only a few counts. This chain connects TRBV4-3 to TRBJ1-1; D gene uncertain. Germline assignment: CDR1 LGHNA and CDR2 YSLEER. Trimming stripped 1 base from V and 4 bases from J, with 7 bases between. This CDR3 spans 13 amino acids. In nucleotides, the CDR3 is TGCGCCAGCAGCCAAGGGGAGAGCACTGAAGCTTTCTTT. Protein: CASSQGESTEAFF.

The chain uses TRBV7-3 and TRBJ2-1; D gene unclear. Deletions cut 4 bases from V and 2 bases from J, with 12 bases between. CDR3 length equals 15 residues. Germline assignment: CDR1 SGHTA and CDR2 FQGTGA. The CDR3 loop is CASSSAPGAYNEQFF. In DNA, the CDR3 is TGTGCCAGCAGCTCGGCCCCGGGCGCCTACAATGAGCAGTTCTTC.